Listed below are T cell receptor beta chains from one sample, sequenced in a study of cytomegalovirus exposure and HLA in healthy donors. This table comes from immunoSEQ multiplex PCR, and its TCRdb copy is limited to in-frame clones, with some not included. Counted here are about 80,000 clones, roughly 65% occurring once; the ten biggest clones make up roughly 4.5%. The specimen was PBMCs. The receptor set was obtained from a male donor in good health and CMV-seropositive. Each CDR3 is given with its conserved first and last residue. Fields, in order: D gene, V gene, J gene, CDR3 protein. D genes are given only for firm matches.

d_call: NA
v_call: TRBV6-5
j_call: TRBJ2-2
cdr3_aa: CASSYGFRPLAGELFF

d_call: NA
v_call: TRBV28
j_call: TRBJ2-7
cdr3_aa: CASSSPTLASAYEQYF

d_call: NA
v_call: TRBV28
j_call: TRBJ1-3
cdr3_aa: CASSWTRGISGNTIYF

d_call: NA
v_call: TRBV2
j_call: TRBJ1-5
cdr3_aa: CASSQDRSLNQPQHF

d_call: NA
v_call: TRBV30
j_call: TRBJ1-2
cdr3_aa: CAWSVRQPGGSRSKNYGYTF

d_call: NA
v_call: TRBV5-4
j_call: TRBJ1-6
cdr3_aa: CASRFTGRTNNSPLHF

d_call: TRBD1
v_call: TRBV28
j_call: TRBJ1-5
cdr3_aa: CASSSLTGSQPQHF

d_call: TRBD1
v_call: TRBV6-5
j_call: TRBJ2-7
cdr3_aa: CASSAPGQGKYEQYF

d_call: TRBD2
v_call: TRBV11-2
j_call: TRBJ2-3
cdr3_aa: CASSLYAGDATDTQYF

d_call: NA
v_call: TRBV7-9
j_call: TRBJ1-2
cdr3_aa: CASSPRGGLYGYTF

d_call: TRBD1
v_call: TRBV28
j_call: TRBJ1-5
cdr3_aa: CASGAGGLVSQPQHF

d_call: TRBD1
v_call: TRBV9
j_call: TRBJ1-4
cdr3_aa: CASSEGPGQGFEKLFF

d_call: NA
v_call: TRBV5-1
j_call: TRBJ1-1
cdr3_aa: CASSLGQVGRNTEAFF

d_call: TRBD1
v_call: TRBV19
j_call: TRBJ1-1
cdr3_aa: CASRTGSRTEAFF

d_call: NA
v_call: TRBV9
j_call: TRBJ1-5
cdr3_aa: CASNRGSWDQPQHF

d_call: NA
v_call: TRBV21-1
j_call: TRBJ1-5
cdr3_aa: CASSTPDRDSNQPQHF

d_call: NA
v_call: TRBV28
j_call: TRBJ1-2
cdr3_aa: CASSTDRHGYTF

d_call: TRBD1
v_call: TRBV4-3
j_call: TRBJ2-5
cdr3_aa: CASSQGDRGRGETQHF

d_call: NA
v_call: TRBV28
j_call: TRBJ2-5
cdr3_aa: CASSFPGKTQYF

d_call: NA
v_call: TRBV2
j_call: TRBJ2-5
cdr3_aa: CASTRDQGETQYF

d_call: NA
v_call: TRBV29-1
j_call: TRBJ1-4
cdr3_aa: CSVEPGFGSEKLFF

d_call: TRBD1
v_call: TRBV7-6
j_call: TRBJ1-5
cdr3_aa: CAGRAGTGNQPQHF

d_call: NA
v_call: TRBV5-4
j_call: TRBJ1-3
cdr3_aa: CASTSGGASGNTIYF

d_call: NA
v_call: TRBV7-9
j_call: TRBJ2-5
cdr3_aa: CASSGRMYQETQYF